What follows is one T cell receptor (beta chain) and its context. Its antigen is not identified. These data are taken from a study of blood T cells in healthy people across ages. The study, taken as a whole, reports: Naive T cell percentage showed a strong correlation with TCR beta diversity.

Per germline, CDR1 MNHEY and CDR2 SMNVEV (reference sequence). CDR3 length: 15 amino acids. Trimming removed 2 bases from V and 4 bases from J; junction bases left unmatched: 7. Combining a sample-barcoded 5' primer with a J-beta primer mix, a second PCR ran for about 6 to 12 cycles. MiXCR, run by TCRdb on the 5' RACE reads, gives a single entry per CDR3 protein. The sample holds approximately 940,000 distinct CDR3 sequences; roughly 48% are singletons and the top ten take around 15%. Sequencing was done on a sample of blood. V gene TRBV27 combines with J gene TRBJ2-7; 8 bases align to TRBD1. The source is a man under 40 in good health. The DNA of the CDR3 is TGTGCCAGCAGTTTAGGACAGGGCTATCGGTACGAGCAGTACTTC. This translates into CASSLGQGYRYEQYF.